One sample yielded the 19 T cell receptor beta chains listed below, sequenced in a study of blood T cells in healthy people across ages. The second PCR ran roughly 6 to 11 cycles with a sample-barcoded 5' primer and J-beta primers. TCRdb reanalysed the 5' RACE reads using MiXCR and keeps one entry per CDR3 protein. This sample yields approximately 770,000 distinct CDR3 sequences, of which 58% are seen a single time; around 20% belongs to the top ten. Sequencing used blood. The receptors were gathered from a young man in good health.

V usage is TRBV6-1 and J usage is TRBJ2-6; D is possibly TRBD2 (5 bases). This CDR3 has 16 amino acids. The V and J ends lost 7 bases and 0 bases respectively, with 13 bases between them. Germline assignment: CDR1 MNHNS and CDR2 SASEGT. CDR3 DNA: TGTGCCAGCAAAGAGGGCCCCGGCTCTGGGGCCAACGTCCTGACTTTC. Translated, it gives CASKEGPGSGANVLTF.

The chain carries TRBV7-2 and TRBJ2-1; 8 bases are a match to TRBD1. CDR1 and CDR2 (germline): SGHTA, FQGNSA. J lost 4 bases, V lost 4 bases, and 6 bases had no gene match. The CDR3 sequence is 15 residues long. Here the CDR3 reads CASSSDRGGYNEQFF. The CDR3 DNA follows: TGTGCCAGCAGCTCAGACAGGGGAGGTTACAATGAGCAGTTCTTC.

In its sample, this clonotype was seen a few times. The chain has TRBV7-9 and TRBJ2-2, with 8 bases fitting TRBD1. CDR1 SEHNR and CDR2 FQNEAQ come from the germline V gene (reference sequence). The length of the CDR3 is 15 residues. With V trimmed by 5 bases and J by 7 bases, 9 bases remained unmatched. For the CDR3, the DNA is TGTGCCAGCAGCATCAGGACAGGGTCGAACGGGGAGCTGTTTTTT. Translation: CASSIRTGSNGELFF.

V is TRBV12-3 or TRBV12-4 and J is TRBJ2-7; perhaps TRBD1 as D (6 bases). Trimming stripped 5 bases from V and 2 bases from J, with 10 bases between. The CDR3 length is 13 residues. The CDR3 loop is CASSVQGPYEQYF. CDR3 nucleotides: TGTGCCAGCAGTGTACAGGGCCCCTACGAGCAGTACTTC.

This clonotype occurred a few times. The chain employs TRBV20-1 and TRBJ1-1, with 8 nucleotides matching TRBD1. Germline V gives CDR1 DFQATT, CDR2 SNEGSKA (reference sequence). The CDR3 has 12 residues. DNA of the CDR3: TGCAGCCCGAGGCAGGGGGCGACTGAAGCTTTCTTT. Translated, it gives CSPRQGATEAFF.

Here the CDR3 reads CASTMDRNNEKLFF. CDR3 in DNA: TGTGCCAGCACCATGGACAGGAATAATGAAAAACTGTTTTTT. The chain carries TRBV12-3 or TRBV12-4 and TRBJ1-4; TRBD1 agrees at 7 bases. The length of the CDR3 is 14 residues. J gave up 4 bases and V 7 bases, and 6 bases lay outside the gene matches.

This clonotype was detected a few times. The V call is TRBV20-1, the J call TRBJ2-5; 10 bases align to TRBD2. The germline V gene encodes CDR1 DFQATT and CDR2 SNEGSKA (reference sequence). The CDR3 consists of 14 residues. V gave up 6 bases and J gave up 11 bases; unmatched junction bases: 15. CDR3 nucleotides: TGCAGTGCCCCTGCACCTAGCGGGGGAAGATTGCAGTACTTC. Residues: CSAPAPSGGRLQYF.

The J gene is TRBJ2-3, the V gene TRBV2; TRBD2 matches at 10 bases. Germline trimming cut 4 bases from V and 2 bases from J; bases unmatched to any gene: 3. Germline CDR1 and CDR2: SNHLY and FYNNEI. The CDR3 covers 15 residues. The CDR3 protein is CASSGLAGPTDTQYF. The CDR3 region has the DNA TGTGCCAGCAGTGGACTAGCGGGCCCCACAGATACGCAGTATTTT.

This chain uses TRBV7-2 with TRBJ2-3; 8 bases align to TRBD1. CDR3 length equals 15 residues. Trimming removed 3 bases from V and 4 bases from J; junction bases left unmatched: 6. Germline CDR1 and CDR2: SGHTA and FQGNSA. The CDR3 here is CASSFDPGGADTQYF. In DNA, the CDR3 is TGTGCCAGCAGCTTCGATCCAGGGGGCGCAGATACGCAGTATTTT.

This clonotype has just one count. At one boundary the junction diverges from the germline segment, which might be a read error. Written as DNA, the CDR3 is TGTGCCAGCTCACCCCGCGTAGGGGACAGCTCCTACAATGAACAGTTCTTC. It is translated as CASSPRVGDSSYNEQFF. The chain carries TRBV18 and TRBJ2-1; the match to TRBD1 covers 7 bases. CDR3 size: 17 residues. In germline, CDR1 is KGHSH, CDR2 LQKENI. The complete variable domain, with remaining parts taken from reference TRBV18 and TRBJ2-1, reads NAGVMQNPRHLVRRRGQEARLRCSPMKGHSHVYWYRQLPEEGLKFMVYLQKENIIDESGMPKERFSAEFPKEGPSILRIQQVVRGDSAAYFCASSPRVGDSSYNEQFFGPGTRLTVL.

The chain carries TRBV24-1 and TRBJ2-1, with D maybe TRBD1 (5 bases). CDR1 KGHDR and CDR2 SFDVKD come from the germline V gene. V dropped 8 bases and J dropped 4 bases, with 8 bases sitting between them. The length of the CDR3 is 12 residues. CDR3 bases: TGTGCCACCAACAGGAAGTACAATGAGCAGTTCTTC. Amino acid sequence: CATNRKYNEQFF.

V usage is TRBV7-3 and J usage is TRBJ1-2, with D possibly matching TRBD1 (6 bases). The V gene's germline CDR1 is SGHTA and CDR2 FQGTGA. Trimming took off 2 bases at V and 8 bases at J, with 18 bases between the two ends. The CDR3 has 15 residues. CDR3 sequence: CASSLLGGARGGYTF. The CDR3 DNA reads as TGTGCCAGCAGCTTATTAGGGGGGGCGCGGGGAGGCTACACCTTC.

The chain uses TRBV20-1 and TRBJ2-7; the match to TRBD1 covers 7 bases. Germline lookup yields CDR1 DFQATT and CDR2 SNEGSKA (reference sequence). The CDR3 has 14 residues. Trimming removed 0 bases from V and 0 bases from J; junction bases left unmatched: 2. CDR3 in DNA: TGCAGTGCTAGAGACCCAGGGGGCTCCTACGAGCAGTACTTC. It specifies CSARDPGGSYEQYF.

The CDR3 loop is CASSPTGSLSGELFF. As DNA, the CDR3 is TGCGCCAGCAGCCCTACAGGGTCGCTGTCCGGGGAGCTGTTTTTT. The chain uses TRBV4-1 and TRBJ2-2; possible D gene TRBD1, 6 bases. This CDR3 has 15 amino acids. Germline-derived CDR1 and CDR2 are MGHRA and YSYEKL. V was clipped by 4 bases and J by 6 bases, with 15 bases between them.

This clonotype has just a few counts. The chain carries TRBV5-1 and TRBJ2-3; D call uncertain. Per germline, CDR1 SGHRS and CDR2 YFSETQ. V gave up 0 bases and J gave up 7 bases, with 9 bases separating them. The CDR3 is made up of 13 amino acids. The CDR3 region has the DNA TGCGCCAGCAGCTTGGACAGTTCAAATACGCAGTATTTT. It is translated as CASSLDSSNTQYF.

This rearrangement joins TRBV20-1 to TRBJ2-5; 7 bases are shared with TRBD1. J lost 1 base, V lost 3 bases, and 8 bases had no gene match. CDR3 length equals 15 residues. Germline lookup yields CDR1 DFQATT and CDR2 SNEGSKA (reference sequence). CDR3 DNA: TGCAGTGCTAGGTGGGACAGTAAAACCCAAGAGACCCAGTACTTC. Encoded protein: CSARWDSKTQETQYF.

The chain combines TRBV27 with TRBJ1-1; D not certain. The CDR3 is made up of 11 amino acids. Between the trimmed V and J ends, which lost 8 bases and 2 bases, there was a span of 6 bases. CDR1 MNHEY and CDR2 SMNVEV come from the germline V gene (reference sequence). The CDR3 region has the DNA TGTGCCAGCTCTCATAACACTGAAGCTTTCTTT. Protein: CASSHNTEAFF.

The table lists this clonotype with a few counts. The rearrangement joins TRBV7-9 to TRBJ2-6, with a weak D call TRBD1 (6 bases). CDR1 and CDR2 from the germline V gene are SEHNR and FQNEAQ (reference sequence). This CDR3 region has 15 residues. The V end was cut by 6 bases, the J end by 2 bases, with 11 bases between. The CDR3 DNA is TGTGCCAGCAGGGAGACAGGAGCTGGGGCCAACGTCCTGACTTTC. Amino acid sequence: CASRETGAGANVLTF.

V and J are TRBV12-5 and TRBJ2-3; unclear D gene. The CDR3 spans 17 residues. The V end was cut by 1 base, the J end by 0 bases, with 14 bases between. Germline V gene data show CDR1 as LGHNT and CDR2 as FRNRAP. The CDR3 DNA follows: TGTGCTAGTGGTTTGGGCGGCGGATCTACTAGCACAGATACGCAGTATTTT. Protein: CASGLGGGSTSTDTQYF.